This record looks at one T cell receptor beta chain sequence and its context. Germline CDR1 reads KGHSH; CDR2 reads LQKENI. The trim removed 3 bases at V and 3 bases at J, leaving 5 bases unmatched. The CDR3 loop spans 16 amino acids. The sample originates from a study of blood T cell repertoires in COVID-19. Study-level background: Samples came from the United States, Italy and Spain, spanning acute and convalescent COVID-19. Sample material is recorded as cDNA or gDNA derived from T cells, B-cell-depleted T cells, or PBMCs.

Original data processing: By means of reference gene primer amplification, nucleated cell counts were estimated. Data came from immunoSEQ multiplex PCR; TCRdb stores just in-frame clones and leaves some out. Clonal size and the V and J genes are those of that table, whereas D and trimming came from the DNA. The sample carries 84,000 or so clones, 77% recorded once. The sequence came from a human donor in a cohort sampled during active COVID-19. V gene TRBV18 combines with J gene TRBJ2-2; 9 nucleotides line up with TRBD2. The sequenced sample was peripheral blood. The CDR3 DNA sequence: TGTGCCAGCTCACCCTTAGCGGGGGAGTACACCGGGGAGCTGTTTTTT. This codes for CASSPLAGEYTGELFF.